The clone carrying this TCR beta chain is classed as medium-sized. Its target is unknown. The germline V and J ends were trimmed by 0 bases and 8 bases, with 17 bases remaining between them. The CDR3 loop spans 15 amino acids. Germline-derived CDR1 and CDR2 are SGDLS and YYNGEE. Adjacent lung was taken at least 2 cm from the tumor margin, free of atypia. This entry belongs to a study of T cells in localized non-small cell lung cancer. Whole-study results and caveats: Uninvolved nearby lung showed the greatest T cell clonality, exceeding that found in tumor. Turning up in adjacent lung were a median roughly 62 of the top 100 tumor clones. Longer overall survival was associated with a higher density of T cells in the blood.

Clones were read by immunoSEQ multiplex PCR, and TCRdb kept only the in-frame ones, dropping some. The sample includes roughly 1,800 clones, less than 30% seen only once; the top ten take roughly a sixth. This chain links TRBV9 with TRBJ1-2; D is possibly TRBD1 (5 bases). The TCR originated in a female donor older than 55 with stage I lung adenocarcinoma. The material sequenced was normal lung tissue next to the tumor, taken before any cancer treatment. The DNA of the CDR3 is TGTGCCAGCAGCGTAGACGGCAGGGTGGTGAAGGGCTACACCTTC. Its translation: CASSVDGRVVKGYTF. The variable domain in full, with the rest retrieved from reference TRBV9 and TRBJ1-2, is DSGVTQTPKHLITATGQRVTLRCSPRSGDLSVYWYQQSLDQGLQFLIQYYNGEERAKGNILERFSAQQFPDLHSELNLSSLELGDSALYFCASSVDGRVVKGYTFGSGTRLTVV.